Described below is a single TCR beta chain sequence and its context. This clonotype was observed at least ten times. Its antigen target is currently unknown. Base qualities were left out, and no much larger clone turns up one base away. Reading from cysteine to phenylalanine, the CDR3 counts 13 amino acids. Just CDR3 DNA is preserved here, 39 bases in frame from base 1. V and J lose 6 bases and 8 bases, and a span of 16 bases separates them. CDR1 and CDR2, looked up from the germline V gene, are MNHEY and SVGEGT. Unsorted PBMC libraries were generated from 2 million PBMCs stored in RNAlater at -80 °C until RNA extraction. The multiple sclerosis patients were enrolled in a US clinical protocol that evaluated disease progression with magnetic resonance imaging. Peripheral blood underwent Ficoll-Hypaque density gradient centrifugation to isolate PBMCs, which were then cryopreserved in liquid nitrogen.

cDNA synthesis used template-switch 5'RACE with a primer carrying a 10-nucleotide random unique molecular identifier tagging each TCR transcript. Every sequencing run covered 15-18 subjects and yielded more than 200 million TCR-beta sequences. The RNeasy kit was used to extract total RNA. The KAPA Real-time Library Amplification kit was used to amplify TCR-beta VDJ regions with primers for the TCR constant region and the 5'RACE anchor. Sample indexes and Illumina adaptors were added in a first PCR, and a second PCR then increased library yield. The roughly 650 bp TCR product was size-selected on a 2% E-gel SizeSelection system after Ampure bead purification. Before pooling, library quality was checked on a Bioanalyzer, concentration was measured with Qubit, and libraries were quantified with the Kapa Library Quantification kit. An Illumina HiSeq 2500 sequenced the libraries paired-end 2 x 150 bp. To increase sequence diversity, about 25-31% phiX was spiked into each library pool. The original pipeline was this. Quality-filtered reads were processed with the UMI-based MiGEC pipeline, and over 75% of raw TCR sequences were removed by the MiGEC pipeline during error correction. IMGT germline references were used for aligning VDJ genes, and each clonotype was defined as a unique CDR3 amino acid sequence together with its V-J genes. Clonal expansion, Shannon diversity, and CDR3 relatedness (CalcPairwiseDistances, ClusterSamples) were evaluated with VDJtools, and phylogenetic trees were built with CLCbio workbench. Clones with at least 8 unique UMIs were defined as expanded, with this threshold being based on coefficient-of-variation modelling across technical triplicates. In-frame beta chains were kept once TCRdb had trimmed the public reads at Q25 with fastp and called clones with MiXCR. Entries that share a CDR3 protein sequence are merged under the most common genes and DNA. The authors' filters were not applied to this entry. The sample has tens of thousands of distinct CDR3 sequences on record, 3.6% of them singletons. The ten largest clones represent 1.5% to 2% of the sample.

These data come from a study of neurological immune-mediated disorders (dated by TCRdb to 2018 to 2020). With regard to the full study: Among the 34 multiple sclerosis patients, relapsing-remitting MS was present in some 30 and secondary progressive MS was present in 3. The study compared peripheral blood TCR-beta repertoires of HTLV-I-associated myelopathy (HAM/TSP) patients, multiple sclerosis patients and healthy controls using UMI-based sequencing. Alongside PBMC samples, the set of more than 80 TCR-beta libraries contained longitudinal samples, technical triplicates, and paired CD4+ and CD8+ T-cell subsets that had been sorted. The cohort was made up of about 68 subjects, consisting of some 14 HAM/TSP patients, roughly 35 multiple sclerosis patients and around 20 healthy controls. Beyond this particular receptor, the publication reports: The highest TCR clonal expansion was observed in HAM/TSP patients, whereas the lowest was observed in MS patients, even when compared with healthy controls. The MS cluster was not associated with any clinical or MRI features, and the authors stated that larger cohorts are needed. No identical CDR3 amino acid sequences were found to be shared among expanded clones across subjects, suggesting that TCR-beta repertoires were private in all groups. Phylogenetic analysis grouped repertoires from 18 of 34 MS patients into a cluster of related CDR3 sequences, suggesting a possible repertoire-level signature.

Material: PBMCs. This receptor was taken from a man aged 25-40 years with multiple sclerosis. The rearrangement combines TRBV6-2 or TRBV6-3 with TRBJ1-1; no D gene call is confident. The CDR3 protein is CASSDGRTAEAFF. The bases are TGTGCCAGCAGCGACGGGAGGACGGCGGAAGCTTTCTTT.